The present T cell receptor (beta chain) was sequenced within a study of cytotoxic CD8 clonotypes in ibrutinib-treated CLL. Study-level background: Results showed some 25 partial and 2 complete responses; following median approximately 69 months, roughly 14 remained remitted, approximately twelve advanced.

The study, taken as a whole, reports: The public clonotypes identified were infrequent and showed contraction or stability on treatment. Clonality was higher at ibrutinib response and returned toward baseline at progression.

Library input was roughly 1.9 micrograms of DNA from cryopreserved PBMCs. This clone occurred once. Its antigen remains unknown. This CDR3 region has 17 residues. The V gene end was trimmed by 3 bases and the J gene end by 2 bases; junction bases not matched to a gene: 11. The germline gives CDR1 SGHDT, CDR2 YYEEEE. The repertoire was sequenced with immunoSEQ multiplex PCR; TCRdb's copy has only in-frame clones and lacks some. The profile shows about 120,000 clones, around 85% of them singletons. Sequences were derived from PBMCs, sampled after 24 months of ibrutinib treatment. V is TRBV5-6 and J is TRBJ1-2; TRBD1 aligns across 9 bases. The origin of this receptor is a human donor with chronic lymphocytic leukemia. CDR3 loop: CASSSYSGGQGNYGYTF. CDR3 nucleotides: TGTGCCAGCAGCTCCTATTCAGGGGGACAGGGAAACTATGGCTACACCTTC.